Sequencing of this T cell receptor (beta chain) was carried out in a study of T cell responses to AZD1222 COVID-19 vaccine. Sequencing used immunoSEQ multiplex PCR; TCRdb keeps in-frame clones, though not all of them. The sample carries roughly 120,000 clones, about 90% recorded once. Study-wide results and limits: Every sample of the repertoires postdated the peak T cell response. Targets within unmutated variant regions were reportedly found for nearly half of spike-specific TCRs. Across the whole spike, CD4 TCRs peaked at regions 160-218 and 743-854. Donors were largely white British and mainly female; clonal diversity was possibly underestimated.

On this clone itself: Its cognate antigen is unknown.

The clonotype comes from an adult in good health. Sequencing used peripheral blood, obtained on day 0 of AZD1222 vaccination.

CDR3: CASSSSGGGYTF. In nucleotides, the CDR3 is TGTGCCAGCAGCTCATCCGGGGGTGGCTACACCTTC. The genes are TRBV7-6 and TRBJ1-2; D might be TRBD1 (5 bases). This CDR3 spans 12 amino acids. CDR1 and CDR2 (germline): SGHVS, FNYEAQ. Trimming took off 4 bases at V and 7 bases at J, with 10 bases between the two ends.